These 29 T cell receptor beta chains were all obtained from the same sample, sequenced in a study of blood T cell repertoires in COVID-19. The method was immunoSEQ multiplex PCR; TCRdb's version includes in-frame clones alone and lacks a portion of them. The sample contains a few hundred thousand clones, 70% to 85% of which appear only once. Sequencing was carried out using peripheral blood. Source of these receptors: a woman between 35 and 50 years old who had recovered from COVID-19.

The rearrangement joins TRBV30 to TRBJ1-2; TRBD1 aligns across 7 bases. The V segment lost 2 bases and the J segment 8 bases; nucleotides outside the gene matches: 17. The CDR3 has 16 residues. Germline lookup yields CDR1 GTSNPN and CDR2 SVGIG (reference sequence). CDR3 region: CAWSPRLDRVSVGYTF. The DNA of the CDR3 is TGTGCCTGGAGTCCCCGACTTGACAGGGTATCAGTGGGCTACACCTTC.

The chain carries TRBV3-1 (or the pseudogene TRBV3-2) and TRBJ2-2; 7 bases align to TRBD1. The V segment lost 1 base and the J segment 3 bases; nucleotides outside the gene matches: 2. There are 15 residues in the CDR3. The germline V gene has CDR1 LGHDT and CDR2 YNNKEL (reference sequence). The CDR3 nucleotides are TGTGCCAGCAGCCAAGGGACAGGACACACCGGGGAGCTGTTTTTT. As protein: CASSQGTGHTGELFF.

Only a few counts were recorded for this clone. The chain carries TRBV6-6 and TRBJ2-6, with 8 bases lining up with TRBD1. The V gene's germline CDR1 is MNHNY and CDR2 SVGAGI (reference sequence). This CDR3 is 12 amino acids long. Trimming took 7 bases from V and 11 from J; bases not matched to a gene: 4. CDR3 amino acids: CASKDREDVLTF. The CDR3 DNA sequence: TGTGCCAGCAAGGACAGGGAGGACGTCCTGACTTTC.

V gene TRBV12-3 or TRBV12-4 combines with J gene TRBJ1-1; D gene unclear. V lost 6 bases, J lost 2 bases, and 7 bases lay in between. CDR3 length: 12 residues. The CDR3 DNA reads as TGTGCCAGCAGCTATTTAAACACTGAAGCTTTCTTT. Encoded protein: CASSYLNTEAFF.

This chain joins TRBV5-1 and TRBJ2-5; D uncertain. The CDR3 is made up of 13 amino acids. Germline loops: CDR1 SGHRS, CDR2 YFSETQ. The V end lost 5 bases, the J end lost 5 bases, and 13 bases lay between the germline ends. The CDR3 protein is CASSTGSGETQYF. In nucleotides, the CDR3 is TGCGCCAGCAGTACCGGCTCCGGGGAGACCCAGTACTTC.

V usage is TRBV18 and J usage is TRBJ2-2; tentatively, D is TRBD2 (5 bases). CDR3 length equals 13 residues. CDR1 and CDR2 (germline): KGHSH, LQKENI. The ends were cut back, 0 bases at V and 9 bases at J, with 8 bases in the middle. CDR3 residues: CASSPPSGRELFF. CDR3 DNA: TGTGCCAGCTCACCACCGTCCGGGAGGGAGCTGTTTTTT.

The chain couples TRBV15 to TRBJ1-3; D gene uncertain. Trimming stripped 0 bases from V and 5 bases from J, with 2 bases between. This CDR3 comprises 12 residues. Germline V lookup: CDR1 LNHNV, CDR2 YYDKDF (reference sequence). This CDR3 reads CATSRDRNTIYF. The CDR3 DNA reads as TGTGCCACCAGCAGAGACAGAAACACCATATATTTT.

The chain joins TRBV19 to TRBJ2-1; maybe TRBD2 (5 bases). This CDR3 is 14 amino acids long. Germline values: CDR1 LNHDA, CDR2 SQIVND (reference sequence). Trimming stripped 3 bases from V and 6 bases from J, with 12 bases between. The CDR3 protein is CASSMGSMFNEQFF. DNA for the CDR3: TGTGCCAGTAGTATGGGGAGTATGTTCAATGAGCAGTTCTTC. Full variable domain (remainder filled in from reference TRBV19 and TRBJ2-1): DGGITQSPKYLFRKEGQNVTLSCEQNLNHDAMYWYRQDPGQGLRLIYYSQIVNDFQKGDIAEGYSVSREKKESFPLTVTSAQKNPTAFYLCASSMGSMFNEQFFGPGTRLTVL.

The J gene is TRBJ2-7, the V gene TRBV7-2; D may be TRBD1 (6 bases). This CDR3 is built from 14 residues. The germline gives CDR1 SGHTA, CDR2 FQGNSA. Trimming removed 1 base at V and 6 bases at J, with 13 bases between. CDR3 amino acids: CASSLDPGEREQYF. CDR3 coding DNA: TGTGCCAGCAGCTTAGACCCAGGGGAGCGCGAGCAGTACTTC.

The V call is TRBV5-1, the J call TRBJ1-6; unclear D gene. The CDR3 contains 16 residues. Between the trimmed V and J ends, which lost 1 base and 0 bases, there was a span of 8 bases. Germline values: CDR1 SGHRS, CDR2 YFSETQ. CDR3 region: CASSLLGSSYNSPLHF. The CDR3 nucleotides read TGCGCCAGCAGCTTGCTGGGGAGCTCCTATAATTCACCCCTCCACTTT.

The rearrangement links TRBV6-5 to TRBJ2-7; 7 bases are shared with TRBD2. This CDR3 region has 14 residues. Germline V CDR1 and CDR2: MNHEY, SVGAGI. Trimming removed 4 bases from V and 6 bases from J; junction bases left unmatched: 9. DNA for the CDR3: TGTGCCAGCAGTTTGGGAGGGGCGTCTCCCGAGCAGTACTTC. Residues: CASSLGGASPEQYF.

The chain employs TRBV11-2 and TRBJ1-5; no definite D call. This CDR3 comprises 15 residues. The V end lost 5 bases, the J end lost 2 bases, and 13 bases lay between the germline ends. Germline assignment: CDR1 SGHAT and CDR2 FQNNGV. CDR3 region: CASSPRIGGNQPQHF. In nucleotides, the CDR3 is TGTGCCAGCAGCCCTCGAATAGGAGGCAATCAGCCCCAGCATTTT.

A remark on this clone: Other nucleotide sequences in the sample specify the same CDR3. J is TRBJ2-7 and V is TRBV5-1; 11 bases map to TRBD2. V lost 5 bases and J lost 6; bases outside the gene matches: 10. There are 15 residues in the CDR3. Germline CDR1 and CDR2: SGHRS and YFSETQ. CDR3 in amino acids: CASSYLAGGEGEQYF. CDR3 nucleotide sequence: TGCGCCAGCAGTTATTTAGCGGGGGGGGAGGGCGAGCAGTACTTC.

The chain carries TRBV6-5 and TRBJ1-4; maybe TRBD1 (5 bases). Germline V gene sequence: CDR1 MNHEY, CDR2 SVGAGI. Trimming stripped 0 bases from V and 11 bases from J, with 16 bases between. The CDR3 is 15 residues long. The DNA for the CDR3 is TGTGCCAGCAGTTACTCGAGGGCAGGGAGGGAGAAACTGTTTTTT. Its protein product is CASSYSRAGREKLFF.

This chain's CDR3 is CASSGGQPQSNYGYTF. DNA for the CDR3: TGTGCCAGTAGCGGTGGACAGCCCCAATCTAACTATGGCTACACCTTC. The chain links TRBV19 to TRBJ1-2; possible D gene TRBD1, 6 bases. The V gene lost 6 bases and the J gene lost 0 bases, with 17 bases spanning the gap. This CDR3 is 16 amino acids long. The germline gives CDR1 LNHDA, CDR2 SQIVND (reference sequence).

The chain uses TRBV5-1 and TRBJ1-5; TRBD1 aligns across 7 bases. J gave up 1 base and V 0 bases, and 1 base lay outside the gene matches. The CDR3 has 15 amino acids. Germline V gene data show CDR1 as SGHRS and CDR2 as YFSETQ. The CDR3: CASSLEGQSNQPQHF. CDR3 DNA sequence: TGCGCCAGCAGCTTGGAGGGACAGAGCAATCAGCCCCAGCATTTT.

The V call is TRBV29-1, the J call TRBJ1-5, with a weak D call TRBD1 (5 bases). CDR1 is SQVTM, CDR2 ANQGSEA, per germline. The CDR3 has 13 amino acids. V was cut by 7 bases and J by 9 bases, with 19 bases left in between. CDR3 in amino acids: CSAAWGEGAPQHF. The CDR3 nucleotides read TGCAGCGCTGCGTGGGGGGAAGGGGCGCCCCAGCATTTT.

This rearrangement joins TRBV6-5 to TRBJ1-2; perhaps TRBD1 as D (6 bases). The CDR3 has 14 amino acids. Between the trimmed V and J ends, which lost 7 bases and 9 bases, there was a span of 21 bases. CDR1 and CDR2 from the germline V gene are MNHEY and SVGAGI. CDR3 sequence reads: CASTHPGQDGSYTF. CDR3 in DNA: TGTGCCAGCACGCACCCGGGACAAGATGGAAGCTACACCTTC.

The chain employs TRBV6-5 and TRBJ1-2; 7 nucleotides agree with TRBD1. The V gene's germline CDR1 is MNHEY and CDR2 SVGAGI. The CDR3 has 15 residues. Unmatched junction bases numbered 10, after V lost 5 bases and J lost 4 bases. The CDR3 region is CASSKDRSGSYGYTF. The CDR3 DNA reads TGTGCCAGCAGTAAGGACAGGTCCGGATCCTATGGCTACACCTTC.

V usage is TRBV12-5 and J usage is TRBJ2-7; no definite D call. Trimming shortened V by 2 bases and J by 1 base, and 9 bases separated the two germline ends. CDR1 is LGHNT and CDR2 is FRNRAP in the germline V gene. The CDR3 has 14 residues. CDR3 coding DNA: TGTGCTAGTGGTTTGCACGGGTTTTCCTACGAGCAGTACTTC. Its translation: CASGLHGFSYEQYF.

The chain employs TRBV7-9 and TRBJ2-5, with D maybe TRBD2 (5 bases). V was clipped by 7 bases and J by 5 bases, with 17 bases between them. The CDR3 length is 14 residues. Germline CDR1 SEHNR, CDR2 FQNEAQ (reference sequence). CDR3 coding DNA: TGTGCCAGCACCAATCAAGCGGAGCTGGAGACCCAGTACTTC. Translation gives CASTNQAELETQYF.

The chain's CDR3 is CASSGGGQVVSPLHF. CDR3 DNA sequence: TGTGCCAGCAGTGGGGGGGGACAGGTCGTCTCACCCCTCCACTTT. The V call is TRBV2, the J call TRBJ1-6; 8 nucleotides match TRBD1. The CDR3 length is 15 residues. The ends lost 4 bases at V and 10 bases at J; junction bases unmatched: 9. Germline CDR1 reads SNHLY; CDR2 reads FYNNEI.

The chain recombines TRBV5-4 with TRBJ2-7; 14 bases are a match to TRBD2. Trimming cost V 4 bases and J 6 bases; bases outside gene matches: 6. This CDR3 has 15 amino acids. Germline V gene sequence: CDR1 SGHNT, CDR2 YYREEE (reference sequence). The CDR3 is CASSPGTSGGFEQYF. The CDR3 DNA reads TGTGCCAGCAGCCCTGGGACTAGCGGGGGATTCGAGCAGTACTTC.

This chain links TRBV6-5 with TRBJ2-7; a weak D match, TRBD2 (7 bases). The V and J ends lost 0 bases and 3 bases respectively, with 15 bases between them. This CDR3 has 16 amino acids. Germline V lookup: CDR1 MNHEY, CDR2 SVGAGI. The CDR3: CASSYSGGRRFYEQYF. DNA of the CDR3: TGTGCCAGCAGTTACTCGGGGGGGCGCAGGTTCTACGAGCAGTACTTC.

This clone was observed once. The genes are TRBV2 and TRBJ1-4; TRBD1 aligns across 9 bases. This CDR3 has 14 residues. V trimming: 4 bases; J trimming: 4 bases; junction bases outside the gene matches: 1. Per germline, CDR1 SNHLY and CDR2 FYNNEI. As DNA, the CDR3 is TGTGCCAGCAGTGGGACAGGGGATAATGAAAAACTGTTTTTT. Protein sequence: CASSGTGDNEKLFF.

The CDR3 loop is CANRVDRGAGYEQYF. The DNA of the CDR3 is TGTGCCAACCGAGTTGATCGCGGGGCGGGATACGAGCAGTACTTC. The rearrangement joins TRBV2 to TRBJ2-7; a possible D gene is TRBD2 (6 bases). CDR3 length: 15 residues. The germline V and J ends were trimmed by 10 bases and 4 bases, with 23 bases remaining between them. The germline V gene has CDR1 SNHLY and CDR2 FYNNEI.

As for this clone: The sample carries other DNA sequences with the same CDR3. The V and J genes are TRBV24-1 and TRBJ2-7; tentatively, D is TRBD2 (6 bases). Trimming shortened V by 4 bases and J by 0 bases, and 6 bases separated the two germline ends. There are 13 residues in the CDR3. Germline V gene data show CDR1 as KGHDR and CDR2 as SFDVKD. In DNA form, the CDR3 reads TGTGCCACCAGTGACGGGAGCTCCTACGAGCAGTACTTC. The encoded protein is CATSDGSSYEQYF.

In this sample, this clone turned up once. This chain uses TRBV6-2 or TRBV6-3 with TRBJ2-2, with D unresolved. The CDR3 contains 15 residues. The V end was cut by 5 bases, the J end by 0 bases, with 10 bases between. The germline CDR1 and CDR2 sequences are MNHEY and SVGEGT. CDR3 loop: CASSPPGTNTGELFF. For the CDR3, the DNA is TGTGCCAGCAGTCCCCCGGGTACGAACACCGGGGAGCTGTTTTTT.

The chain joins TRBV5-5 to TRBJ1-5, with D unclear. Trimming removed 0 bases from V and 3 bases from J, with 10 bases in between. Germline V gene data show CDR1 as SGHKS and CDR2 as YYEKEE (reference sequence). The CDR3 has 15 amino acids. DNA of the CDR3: TGTGCCAGCAGCTTGGGCAGTACCCCCAATCAGCCCCAGCATTTT. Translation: CASSLGSTPNQPQHF.